This T cell receptor (beta chain) emerged from a study of shared clonotypes between healthy human individuals. V was trimmed by 6 bases and J by 0 bases, leaving 8 bases between them. The germline V gene encodes CDR1 SQVTM and CDR2 ANQGSEA. The CDR3 is 12 residues long. The repertoire was sequenced with immunoSEQ multiplex PCR; TCRdb's copy has only in-frame clones and lacks some. The sample holds roughly 2.4 million clones, 90% to 97% seen once. This clone was detected only once. The chain uses TRBV29-1 and TRBJ1-1; D remains unclear. Sequenced input: naive CD4+ T cells sorted from blood. The subset is: CD45RA+ positively selected. The source of this sequence is a man aged 18 to 29 in good health. CDR3 coding DNA: TGCAGCGTCTCACAGATGAACACTGAAGCTTTCTTT. Its translation: CSVSQMNTEAFF.